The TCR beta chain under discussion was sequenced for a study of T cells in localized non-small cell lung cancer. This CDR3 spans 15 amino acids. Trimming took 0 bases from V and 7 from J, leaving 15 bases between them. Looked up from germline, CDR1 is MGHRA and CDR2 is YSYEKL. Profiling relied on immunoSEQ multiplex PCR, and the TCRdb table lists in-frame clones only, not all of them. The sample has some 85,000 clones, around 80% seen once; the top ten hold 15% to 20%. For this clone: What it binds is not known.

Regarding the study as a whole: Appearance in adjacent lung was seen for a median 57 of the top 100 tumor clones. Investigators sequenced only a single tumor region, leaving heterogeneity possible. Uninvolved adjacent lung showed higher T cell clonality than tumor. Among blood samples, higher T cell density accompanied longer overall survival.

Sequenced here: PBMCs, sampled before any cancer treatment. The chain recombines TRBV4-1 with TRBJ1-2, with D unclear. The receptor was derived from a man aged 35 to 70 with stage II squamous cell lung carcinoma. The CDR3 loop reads CASSQDGLSWAGYTF. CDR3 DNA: TGCGCCAGCAGCCAAGATGGGCTGAGCTGGGCTGGCTACACCTTC.